These 31 T cell receptor beta chains were sequenced from one sample in a study of CD8 T cells in Susac syndrome. With random hexamers, reverse transcription was performed on roughly 0.5 to 1 ug of RNA. TCRdb reanalysed the immunoSEQ multiplex PCR reads using MiXCR and keeps one entry per CDR3 protein. The table has more than 110,000 distinct CDR3 sequences, 95% seen once; the top ten hold 0.14%. Sequencing was done on a sample of CD4+ T cells from PBMCs. These receptors originate from a human donor with Susac syndrome.

The chain uses TRBV19 and TRBJ2-6; either TRBD1 or TRBD2 may supply D (5 bases each). The CDR3 consists of 14 residues. CDR1 and CDR2 (germline): LNHDA, SQIVND (reference sequence). CDR3 region: CAGRSNSGANVLTF. CDR3 DNA sequence: TGTGCGGGACGGTCGAACTCTGGGGCCAACGTCCTGACTTTC.

The V gene is TRBV20-1, the J gene TRBJ2-1; 7 bases agree with TRBD2. Germline V gene sequence: CDR1 DFQATT, CDR2 SNEGSKA (reference sequence). Unmatched junction bases numbered 7, after V lost 5 bases and J lost 12 bases. The CDR3 is 11 residues long. The CDR3 DNA sequence: TGCAGTGCTGGGGGGGGGACCCGGCAGTTCTTC. Amino acids: CSAGGGTRQFF.

The chain has TRBV29-1 and TRBJ1-1; 7 bases are a match to TRBD1. J gave up 1 base and V 6 bases, and 11 bases lay outside the gene matches. Germline V gene data show CDR1 as SQVTM and CDR2 as ANQGSEA. This CDR3 region has 15 residues. The CDR3 protein is CSVRDGTAKNTEAFF. DNA of the CDR3: TGCAGCGTCAGGGACGGGACAGCAAAGAACACTGAAGCTTTCTTT.

V usage is TRBV28 and J usage is TRBJ2-3, with 8 bases lining up with TRBD2. The germline CDR1 and CDR2 sequences are MDHEN and SYDVKM. The CDR3 is 16 amino acids. After removal of 5 bases from V and 2 bases from J, the junction contained 9 bases not matched to a gene. The CDR3 sequence: CASSPKLAASTDTQYF. Written as DNA, the CDR3 is TGTGCCAGCAGTCCGAAACTAGCGGCCTCCACAGATACGCAGTATTTT.

This clonotype was picked up one time. This rearrangement joins TRBV20-1 to TRBJ2-1; D gene unclear. Germline assignment: CDR1 DFQATT and CDR2 SNEGSKA (reference sequence). The CDR3 length is 12 residues. The ends were cut back, 2 bases at V and 9 bases at J, with 11 bases in the middle. The CDR3 nucleotides read TGCAGTGCTAGACTAATGGAACGTGAGCAGTTCTTC. Translation gives CSARLMEREQFF.

The V and J genes are TRBV28 and TRBJ1-2; 8 nucleotides line up with TRBD1. J was trimmed by 2 bases and V by 7 bases; bases with no gene match: 6. Germline V gene lookup returns CDR1 MDHEN and CDR2 SYDVKM. The CDR3 runs 14 residues. The CDR3 region is CASKYRDRNYGYTF. The CDR3 nucleotides read TGTGCCAGCAAGTACCGGGACAGGAACTATGGCTACACCTTC.

The chain recombines TRBV10-3 with TRBJ2-5, with D perhaps TRBD1 (5 bases). CDR1 and CDR2 (germline): ENHRY, SYGVKD. V gave up 6 bases and J gave up 5 bases, with 16 bases separating them. The length of the CDR3 is 14 residues. In nucleotides, the CDR3 is TGTGCCATCAGCCCCCTAGGGGTTTCGGAGACCCAGTACTTC. Its translation: CAISPLGVSETQYF.

The chain combines TRBV12-3 or TRBV12-4 with TRBJ2-4, with a tentative D call TRBD2 (6 bases). The ends were cut back, 8 bases at V and 6 bases at J, with 14 bases in the middle. This CDR3 has 13 residues. The CDR3 loop is CASHAAGRNIQYF. The CDR3 DNA sequence: TGTGCCAGCCACGCGGCGGGGAGAAACATTCAGTACTTC.

V gene TRBV18 combines with J gene TRBJ1-1; the D gene is possibly TRBD1 (6 bases). CDR1 is KGHSH and CDR2 is LQKENI in the germline V gene. Trimming pared 3 bases from V and 8 bases from J, leaving 13 bases between. The CDR3 sequence is 13 residues long. The CDR3 DNA follows: TGTGCCAGCTCACCGACGGCGGGGGCGGAAGCTTTCTTT. Encoded protein: CASSPTAGAEAFF.

This clonotype was seen only once. The chain employs TRBV11-1 and TRBJ2-5, with 8 positions matching TRBD2. Unmatched junction bases numbered 5, after V lost 5 bases and J lost 3 bases. The germline V gene has CDR1 SGHAT and CDR2 FQDESV (reference sequence). This CDR3 comprises 14 residues. The CDR3 coding sequence is TGTGCCAGCAGCCTGACTAGCGCAAAAGAGACCCAGTACTTC. Translated: CASSLTSAKETQYF.

The CDR3 reads CASSQAGLAGGRGEQFF. DNA for the CDR3: TGTGCCAGCAGCCAAGCAGGACTAGCGGGAGGGCGGGGTGAGCAGTTCTTC. The gene calls are TRBV3-1 and TRBJ2-1; 15 nucleotides agree with TRBD2. The CDR3 is 17 amino acids. Losses at the gene ends were 1 base for V and 9 bases for J; bases not matched to a gene: 7. From germline, CDR1 is LGHDT and CDR2 YNNKEL (reference sequence).

The gene calls are TRBV4-1 and TRBJ1-4, with unresolved D. The CDR3 consists of 14 residues. CDR1 MGHRA and CDR2 YSYEKL come from the germline V gene. Trimming cost V 0 bases and J 5 bases, with 7 bases left between them. CDR3 sequence (DNA): TGCGCCAGCAGCCAAGATCGAAGGAATGAAAAACTGTTTTTT. Encoded protein: CASSQDRRNEKLFF.

This rearrangement joins TRBV11-2 to TRBJ2-1, with 16 bases fitting TRBD2. CDR3 length: 16 residues. The V and J ends lost 5 bases and 8 bases, in that order; junction bases with no gene match: 6. Germline V lookup: CDR1 SGHAT, CDR2 FQNNGV. The CDR3 loop reads CASSPRGLAGGHEQFF. CDR3 coding DNA: TGTGCCAGCAGCCCGCGGGGACTAGCGGGGGGGCATGAGCAGTTCTTC.

This chain uses TRBV30 with TRBJ2-7; D uncertain. CDR3 size: 11 residues. V dropped 5 bases and J dropped 5 bases, with 10 bases sitting between them. Germline lookup yields CDR1 GTSNPN and CDR2 SVGIG (reference sequence). The CDR3 loop is CAWGPKDEQYF. DNA for the CDR3: TGTGCCTGGGGACCGAAGGACGAGCAGTACTTC.

J is TRBJ2-5 and V is TRBV7-2; 8 bases fit TRBD2. Germline CDR1 SGHTA, CDR2 FQGNSA. After removal of 5 bases from V and 1 base from J, the junction contained 6 bases not matched to a gene. This CDR3 region has 15 residues. DNA for the CDR3: TGTGCCAGCAGCAAACGGACTAGCCTCCAAGAGACCCAGTACTTC. Protein: CASSKRTSLQETQYF.

The chain has TRBV28 and TRBJ1-3; no reliable D call. The CDR3 runs 13 residues. Looked up from germline, CDR1 is MDHEN and CDR2 is SYDVKM. Trimming took off 6 bases at V and 4 bases at J, with 10 bases between the two ends. The CDR3 DNA sequence: TGTGCCAGCAGGGTGGCAGCCGGAAACACCATATATTTT. Residues: CASRVAAGNTIYF. Variable domain in full (rest from reference TRBV28 and TRBJ1-3): DVKVTQSSRYLVKRTGEKVFLECVQDMDHENMFWYRQDPGLGLRLIYFSYDVKMKEKGDIPEGYSVSREKKERFSLILESASTNQTSMYLCASRVAAGNTIYFGEGSWLTVV.

The CDR3 spells CASTQGTQYF. CDR3 coding DNA: TGTGCCAGTACCCAGGGGACCCAGTACTTC. The rearrangement joins TRBV19 to TRBJ2-5, with a tentative D call TRBD1 (5 bases). The CDR3 sequence is 10 residues long. Trimming removed 7 bases at V and 7 bases at J, with 7 bases between. Germline V gene data show CDR1 as LNHDA and CDR2 as SQIVND (reference sequence).

This rearrangement joins TRBV29-1 to TRBJ1-5; 7 positions agree with TRBD1. CDR1 SQVTM and CDR2 ANQGSEA come from the germline V gene. V shed 6 bases, J shed 3 bases, and the junction held 5 bases outside the gene matches. The CDR3 contains 13 residues. The CDR3 region is CSVRQGDNQPQHF. The DNA of the CDR3 is TGCAGCGTGCGACAGGGCGACAATCAGCCCCAGCATTTT.

V and J are TRBV7-2 and TRBJ1-3, with D unresolved. V lost 1 base and J 2 bases, leaving 9 bases between the germline ends. Looked up from germline, CDR1 is SGHTA and CDR2 is FQGNSA. The CDR3 covers 15 residues. The CDR3 loop reads CASSLDSNPGNTIYF. CDR3 nucleotide sequence: TGTGCCAGCAGCTTAGATTCAAACCCTGGAAACACCATATATTTT.

The chain uses TRBV18 and TRBJ2-1, with 8 bases that match TRBD2. The CDR3 consists of 18 residues. CDR1 is KGHSH and CDR2 is LQKENI in the germline V gene. Trimming removed 3 bases from V and 0 bases from J; junction bases left unmatched: 10. The CDR3 loop is CASSPRAGGLGSYNEQFF. As DNA, the CDR3 is TGTGCCAGCTCACCGCGGGCGGGAGGACTGGGCTCCTACAATGAGCAGTTCTTC.

J is TRBJ2-3 and V is TRBV15; 12 bases are shared with TRBD2. With 5 bases clipped from V and 0 bases from J, the junction kept 3 bases outside the gene matches. The CDR3 covers 16 residues. Germline assignment: CDR1 LNHNV and CDR2 YYDKDF (reference sequence). DNA of the CDR3: TGTGCCACCAGCGCCGGACTAGCGGGGAGCACAGATACGCAGTATTTT. Protein product: CATSAGLAGSTDTQYF.

The gene calls are TRBV20-1 and TRBJ2-4; 11 nucleotides align to TRBD1. V was pared by 6 bases and J by 0 bases, with 7 bases of the junction left unmatched. There are 16 residues in the CDR3. The V gene's germline CDR1 is DFQATT and CDR2 SNEGSKA (reference sequence). The CDR3, as DNA: TGCAGTGCCGGGACAGGGGGGACCCTAGCCAAAAACATTCAGTACTTC. Protein sequence: CSAGTGGTLAKNIQYF.

This chain links TRBV19 with TRBJ2-5, with 13 bases that match TRBD2. The CDR3 is made up of 14 amino acids. The germline V gene encodes CDR1 LNHDA and CDR2 SQIVND (reference sequence). Trimming at V came to 3 bases and at J to 9 bases, leaving 4 bases not matched to a gene. CDR3 protein: CASSMRTSGRSQYF. CDR3 sequence (DNA): TGTGCCAGTAGTATGAGGACTAGCGGGAGATCCCAGTACTTC.

The chain recombines TRBV18 with TRBJ2-7; D gene unclear. V was shortened by 3 bases and J by 4 bases, with 10 bases between the two germline ends. This CDR3 is 13 amino acids long. In germline, CDR1 is KGHSH, CDR2 LQKENI. CDR3 coding DNA: TGTGCCAGCTCACCTAACAACCAATACGAGCAGTACTTC. It specifies CASSPNNQYEQYF.

The chain is built from TRBV6-6 and TRBJ2-7; TRBD2 is a possible D gene (5 bases). The length of the CDR3 is 12 residues. V lost 6 bases to trimming and J lost 5 bases, with 11 bases between them. CDR1 MNHNY and CDR2 SVGAGI come from the germline V gene (reference sequence). This CDR3 is CASSEAGDEQYF. CDR3 DNA: TGTGCCAGCAGCGAGGCCGGGGACGAGCAGTACTTC.

The gene calls are TRBV12-3 or TRBV12-4 and TRBJ2-7; D is undetermined. The CDR3 is 11 amino acids. V lost 6 bases, J lost 4 bases, and 7 bases lay in between. CDR3 bases: TGTGCCAGCAGCCAATTTTACGAGCAGTACTTC. Its protein is CASSQFYEQYF.

This clonotype was seen a handful of times. The V call is TRBV7-2, the J call TRBJ2-3; 10 positions agree with TRBD2. This CDR3 spans 14 amino acids. V shed 5 bases and J 4 bases; nucleotides not matched to a gene: 3. In germline, CDR1 is SGHTA, CDR2 FQGNSA. CDR3 bases: TGTGCCAGCAGCCAAGGGACTAGCGCAGATACGCAGTATTTT. Protein sequence: CASSQGTSADTQYF. Full variable domain (missing parts from reference TRBV7-2 and TRBJ2-3): GAGVSQSPSNKVTEKGKDVELRCDPISGHTALYWYRQSLGQGLEFLIYFQGNSAPDKSGLPSDRFSAERTGGSVSTLTIQRTQQEDSAVYLCASSQGTSADTQYFGPGTRLTVL.

The V gene is TRBV7-9, the J gene TRBJ2-1; 13 nucleotides align to TRBD2. Per germline, CDR1 SEHNR and CDR2 FQNEAQ (reference sequence). The length of the CDR3 is 16 residues. With 4 bases clipped from V and 4 bases from J, the junction kept 4 bases outside the gene matches. In DNA, the CDR3 is TGTGCCAGCAGCTCGAGACTAGCGGGAGGTTACAATGAGCAGTTCTTC. Translation gives CASSSRLAGGYNEQFF.

This chain connects TRBV6-4 to TRBJ2-1, with 8 bases identical to TRBD2. Germline values: CDR1 MRHNA, CDR2 SNTAGT. CDR3 length: 14 amino acids. V trimming: 5 bases; J trimming: 5 bases; junction bases outside the gene matches: 5. The CDR3 spells CASSPGLENNEQFF. The CDR3 coding sequence is TGTGCCAGCAGTCCGGGACTAGAGAACAATGAGCAGTTCTTC.

V usage is TRBV5-4 and J usage is TRBJ2-7; D is unclear. The CDR3 is 15 residues long. Germline V CDR1 and CDR2: SGHNT, YYREEE (reference sequence). Trimming cost V 5 bases and J 3 bases, with 18 bases left between them. DNA of the CDR3: TGTGCCAGCAGTCCGACACAAGGAACCTACTACGAGCAGTACTTC. Translated, it gives CASSPTQGTYYEQYF.

The chain is built from TRBV21-1 and TRBJ1-1. TRBV21-1 is labeled a pseudogene. The length of the CDR3 is 15 residues. The CDR3 DNA is TGTGCCAGCAGCAAAGCGGAGGCGGGGAACACTGAAGCTTTCTTT. It codes for CASSKAEAGNTEAFF.